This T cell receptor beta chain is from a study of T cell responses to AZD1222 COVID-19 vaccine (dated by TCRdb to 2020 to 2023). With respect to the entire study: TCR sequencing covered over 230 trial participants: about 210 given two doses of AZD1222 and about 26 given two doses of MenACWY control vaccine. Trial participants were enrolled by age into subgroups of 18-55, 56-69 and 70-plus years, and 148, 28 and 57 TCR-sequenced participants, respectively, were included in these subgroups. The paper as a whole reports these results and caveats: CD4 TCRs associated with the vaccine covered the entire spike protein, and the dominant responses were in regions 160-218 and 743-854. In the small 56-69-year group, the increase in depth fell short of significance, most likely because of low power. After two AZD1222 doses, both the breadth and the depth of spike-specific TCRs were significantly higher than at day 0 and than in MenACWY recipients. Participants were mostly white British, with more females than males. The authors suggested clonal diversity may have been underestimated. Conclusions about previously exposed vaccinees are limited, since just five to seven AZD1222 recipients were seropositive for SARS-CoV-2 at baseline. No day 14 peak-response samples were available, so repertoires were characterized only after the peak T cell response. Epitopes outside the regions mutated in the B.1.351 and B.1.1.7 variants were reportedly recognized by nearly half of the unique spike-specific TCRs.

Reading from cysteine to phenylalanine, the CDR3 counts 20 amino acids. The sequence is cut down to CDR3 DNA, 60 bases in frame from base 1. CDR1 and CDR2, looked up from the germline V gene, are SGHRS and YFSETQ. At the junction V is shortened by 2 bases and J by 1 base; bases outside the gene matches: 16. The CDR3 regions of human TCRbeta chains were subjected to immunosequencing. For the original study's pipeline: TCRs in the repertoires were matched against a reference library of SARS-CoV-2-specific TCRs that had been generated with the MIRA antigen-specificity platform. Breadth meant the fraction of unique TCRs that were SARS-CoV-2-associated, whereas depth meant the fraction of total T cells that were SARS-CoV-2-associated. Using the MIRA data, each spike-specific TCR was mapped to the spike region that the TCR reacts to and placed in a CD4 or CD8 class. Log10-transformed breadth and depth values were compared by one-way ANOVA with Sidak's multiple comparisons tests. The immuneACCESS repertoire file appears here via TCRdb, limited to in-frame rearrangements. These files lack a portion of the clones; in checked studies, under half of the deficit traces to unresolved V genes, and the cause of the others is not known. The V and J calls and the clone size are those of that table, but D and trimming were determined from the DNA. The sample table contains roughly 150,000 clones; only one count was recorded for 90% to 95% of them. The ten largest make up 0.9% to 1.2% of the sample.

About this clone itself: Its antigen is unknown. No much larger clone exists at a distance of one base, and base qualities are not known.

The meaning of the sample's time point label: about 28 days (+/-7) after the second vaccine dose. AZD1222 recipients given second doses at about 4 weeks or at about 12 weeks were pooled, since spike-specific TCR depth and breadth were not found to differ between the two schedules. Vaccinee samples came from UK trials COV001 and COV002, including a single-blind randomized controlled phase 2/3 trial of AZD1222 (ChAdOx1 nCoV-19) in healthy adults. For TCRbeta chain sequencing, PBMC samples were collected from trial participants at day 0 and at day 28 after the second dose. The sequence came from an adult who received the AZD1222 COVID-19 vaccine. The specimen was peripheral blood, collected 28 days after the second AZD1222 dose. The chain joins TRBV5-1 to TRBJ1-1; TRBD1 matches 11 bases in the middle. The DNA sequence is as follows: TGCGCCAGCAGCTTTTACCCCGGGGGGACAGGGGGAAAAGGGAACACTGAAGCTTTCTTT. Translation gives CASSFYPGGTGGKGNTEAFF.